Reported below is one T cell receptor (beta chain). Its recognized antigen is unknown. Per-base qualities were not stored, and no clone one base away is much larger. The CDR3 numbers 15 residues from cysteine through phenylalanine. CDR3 DNA only is kept here, 45 bases in frame from base 1. Here V drops 6 bases and J drops 7 bases, and the junction holds 11 bases not matched to any gene. CDR1 SGHRS and CDR2 YFSETQ are derived from the germline V gene. Library construction relied on PCR. The data were produced on an Illumina HiSeq 2500. TCR library preparation used molecular barcoding, with unique molecular identifiers applied to normalize quantification of the TCRbeta repertoire. TCRdb trimmed the raw reads at Q25, called clones with MiXCR and kept productive beta chains. Rows with one shared CDR3 protein collapse into an entry with the most common genes and DNA. For this sample there are around 380,000 distinct CDR3 sequences; roughly a tenth appear just once. The ten top clones hold approximately 5% of the sample.

The entry originates in a study of T-cell reconstitution after alpha-beta-depleted transplantation in children (dated by TCRdb to between 2015 and 2016). Broadly, across the study: Using TCR repertoire profiling, the study followed T-cell immune reconstitution in a quantitative way in children after TCRalphabeta/CD19-depleted allogeneic hematopoietic cell transplantation.

The chain is assembled from TRBV5-1 and TRBJ2-1, with 9 junctional bases fitting TRBD2. This clonotype was obtained from a human donor who donated a stem cell graft to a child with acute myeloid leukemia. The sample in question was PBMCs from the stem cell graft donor, obtained from the stem cell graft. The CDR3 region has the sequence CASNPLAGDRNEQFF. The nucleotide sequence is TGCGCCAGCAACCCACTAGCGGGCGATAGGAATGAGCAGTTCTTC.